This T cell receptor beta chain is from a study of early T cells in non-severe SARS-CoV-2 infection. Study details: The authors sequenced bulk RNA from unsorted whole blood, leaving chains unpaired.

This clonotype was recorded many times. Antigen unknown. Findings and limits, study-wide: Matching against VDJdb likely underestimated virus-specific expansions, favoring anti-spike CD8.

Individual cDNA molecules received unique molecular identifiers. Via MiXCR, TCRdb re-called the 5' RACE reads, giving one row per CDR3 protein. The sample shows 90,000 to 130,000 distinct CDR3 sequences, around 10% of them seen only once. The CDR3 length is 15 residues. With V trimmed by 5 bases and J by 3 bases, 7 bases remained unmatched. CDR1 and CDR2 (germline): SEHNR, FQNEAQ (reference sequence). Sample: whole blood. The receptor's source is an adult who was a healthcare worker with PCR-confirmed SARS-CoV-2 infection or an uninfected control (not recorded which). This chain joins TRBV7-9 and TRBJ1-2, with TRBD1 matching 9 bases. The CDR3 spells CASSRTGVRDYGYTF. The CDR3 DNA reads TGTGCCAGCAGCCGGACAGGGGTACGCGACTATGGCTACACCTTC.